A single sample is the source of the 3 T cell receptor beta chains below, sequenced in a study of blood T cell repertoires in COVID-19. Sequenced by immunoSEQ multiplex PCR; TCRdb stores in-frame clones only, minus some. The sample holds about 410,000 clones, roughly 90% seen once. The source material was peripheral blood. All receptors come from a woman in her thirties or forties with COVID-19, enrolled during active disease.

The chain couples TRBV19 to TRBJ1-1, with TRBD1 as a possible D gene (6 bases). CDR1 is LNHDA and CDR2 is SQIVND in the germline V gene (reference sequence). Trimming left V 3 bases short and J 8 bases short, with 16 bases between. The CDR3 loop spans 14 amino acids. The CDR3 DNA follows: TGTGCCAGTAGTATGTTGACAGGCTCTGGGGAAGCTTTCTTT. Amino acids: CASSMLTGSGEAFF.

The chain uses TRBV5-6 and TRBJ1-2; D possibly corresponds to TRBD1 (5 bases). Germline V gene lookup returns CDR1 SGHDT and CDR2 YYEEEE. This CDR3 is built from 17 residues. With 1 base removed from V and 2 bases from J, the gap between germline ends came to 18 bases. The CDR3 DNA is TGTGCCAGCAGCTTGAACCAGGGCACGCGTTCGAACTATGGCTACACCTTC. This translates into CASSLNQGTRSNYGYTF.

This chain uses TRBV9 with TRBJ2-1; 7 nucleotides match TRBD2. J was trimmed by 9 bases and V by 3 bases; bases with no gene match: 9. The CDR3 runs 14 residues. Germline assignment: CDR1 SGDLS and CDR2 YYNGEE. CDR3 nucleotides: TGTGCCAGCAGCGCTGGACTAGTCCACACTGAGCAGTTCTTC. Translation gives CASSAGLVHTEQFF.